Sequencing of this TCR beta chain was carried out in a study of graft-versus-host responses after intestinal transplantation. Study in general: Anti-thymocyte globulin was used for induction in all recipients, who then took tacrolimus and steroids for 2 to 4 years. Study results and limitations: The presence of high graft-versus-host to host-versus-graft clonal ratios in allografts characterized patients with graft-donor T cell macrochimerism.

As regards this clone: The antigen is unknown.

TCRdb's table, derived via immunoSEQ multiplex PCR, lists solely in-frame clones and lacks some. In the table there are over 100,000 clones, approximately 95% of which are singletons. The CDR3 runs 16 residues. Trimming took off 3 bases at V and 1 base at J, with 16 bases between the two ends. The germline gives CDR1 SEHNR, CDR2 FQNEAQ (reference sequence). This sample comprised unstimulated CD8+ T cells sorted from spleen or lymph node cells, obtained before intestinal transplant. The chain recombines TRBV7-9 with TRBJ2-7; tentatively, D is TRBD2 (5 bases). This clonotype was sampled from a human donor who received an intestinal transplant. The CDR3 coding sequence is TGTGCCAGCAGCTTTCCGAATAGCGAGAATTCCTACGAGCAGTACTTC. Translating it yields CASSFPNSENSYEQYF.